This section outlines one T cell receptor beta chain sequence together with its context. The antigen is not known. The CDR3 has 17 residues. The V gene's germline CDR1 is SGHRS and CDR2 YFSETQ. V shed 2 bases, J shed 0 bases, and the junction held 3 bases outside the gene matches. These data belong to a study of cytomegalovirus exposure and HLA in healthy donors. Study outcomes and limitations: High sensitivity and specificity were reportedly achieved when the classifier diagnosed cytomegalovirus status. Testing in vitro showed three CMV-associated chains specific for CMV antigens. Researchers catalogued about 150 TCR beta chains as cytomegalovirus-associated.

Sequencing was performed with immunoSEQ multiplex PCR; in TCRdb, only in-frame clones are kept and a portion is missing. The sample holds about 130,000 clones, almost 90% seen once. This chain connects TRBV5-1 to TRBJ2-3, with TRBD2 matching over 13 bases. Sequencing was performed on PBMCs. This sequence originates from a man aged 25-40 years in good health and CMV-seronegative. The CDR3, as DNA: TGCGCCAGCAGCTTACCGGGACTAGCGGGGAGCACAGATACGCAGTATTTT. Residues: CASSLPGLAGSTDTQYF.